This T cell receptor (beta chain) was profiled in a study of monozygotic twins with inflammatory bowel disease. TCRdb reprocessed the 5' RACE reads, keeping one entry per CDR3 protein, no DNA. This sample's table has 300,000 to 400,000 distinct CDR3 sequences. The CDR3 runs to 14 residues. Per the germline V gene, CDR1 is KGHSH and CDR2 is LQKENI. The chain has TRBV18 and TRBJ1-5. The sequence was collected from a human donor with ulcerative colitis or Crohn's disease, or a healthy co-twin of an affected twin (not recorded which). The sequenced sample consisted of blood. CDR3 loop: CASSPSVSDQPQHF.